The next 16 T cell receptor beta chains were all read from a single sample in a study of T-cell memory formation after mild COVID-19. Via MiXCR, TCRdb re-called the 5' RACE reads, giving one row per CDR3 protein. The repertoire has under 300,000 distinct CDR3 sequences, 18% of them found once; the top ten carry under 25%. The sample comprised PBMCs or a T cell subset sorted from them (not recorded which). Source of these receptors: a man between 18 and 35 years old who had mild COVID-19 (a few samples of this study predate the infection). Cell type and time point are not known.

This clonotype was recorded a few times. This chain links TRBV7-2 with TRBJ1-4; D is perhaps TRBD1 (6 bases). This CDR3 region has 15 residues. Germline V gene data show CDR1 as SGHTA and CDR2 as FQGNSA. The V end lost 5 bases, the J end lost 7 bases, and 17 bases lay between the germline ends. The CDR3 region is CASSLTIGGSEKLFF. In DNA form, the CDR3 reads TGTGCCAGCAGCCTGACTATAGGGGGGAGTGAAAAACTGTTTTTT.

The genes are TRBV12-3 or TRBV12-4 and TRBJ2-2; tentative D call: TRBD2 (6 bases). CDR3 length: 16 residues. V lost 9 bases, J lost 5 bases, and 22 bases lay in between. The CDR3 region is CASSPGGTFATGELFF. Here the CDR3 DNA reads TGTGCCAGTTCACCAGGAGGGACTTTCGCTACCGGGGAGCTGTTTTTT.

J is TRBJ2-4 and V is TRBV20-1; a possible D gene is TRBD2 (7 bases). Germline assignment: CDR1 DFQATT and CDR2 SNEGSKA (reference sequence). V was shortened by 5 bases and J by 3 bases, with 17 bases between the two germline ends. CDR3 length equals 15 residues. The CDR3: CSAGALGGGKNIQYF. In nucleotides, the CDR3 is TGCAGTGCTGGCGCGCTGGGAGGGGGCAAAAACATTCAGTACTTC.

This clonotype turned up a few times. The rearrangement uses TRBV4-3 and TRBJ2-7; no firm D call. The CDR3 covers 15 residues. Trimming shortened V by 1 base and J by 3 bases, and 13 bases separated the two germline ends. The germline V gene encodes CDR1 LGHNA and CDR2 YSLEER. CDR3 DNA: TGCGCCAGCAGCCAAGGTGGTTCAAGCAACTACGAGCAGTACTTC. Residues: CASSQGGSSNYEQYF.

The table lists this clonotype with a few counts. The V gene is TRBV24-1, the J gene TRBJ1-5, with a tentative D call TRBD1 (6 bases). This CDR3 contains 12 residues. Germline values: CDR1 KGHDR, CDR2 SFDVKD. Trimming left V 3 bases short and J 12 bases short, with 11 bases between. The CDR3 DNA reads TGTGCCACCAGTGATCCGGACAGCCTCCAGCATTTT. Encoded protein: CATSDPDSLQHF.

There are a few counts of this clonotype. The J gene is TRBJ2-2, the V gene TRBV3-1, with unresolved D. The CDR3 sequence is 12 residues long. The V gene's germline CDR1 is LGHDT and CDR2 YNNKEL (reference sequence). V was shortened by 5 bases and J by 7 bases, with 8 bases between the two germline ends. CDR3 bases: TGTGCCAGCAGCTACTATAACGGGGAGCTGTTTTTT. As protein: CASSYYNGELFF.

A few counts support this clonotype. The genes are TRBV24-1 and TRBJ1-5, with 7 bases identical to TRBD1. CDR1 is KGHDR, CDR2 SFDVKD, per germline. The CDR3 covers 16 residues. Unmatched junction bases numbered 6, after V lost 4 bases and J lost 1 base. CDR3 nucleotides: TGTGCCACCAGTGAACCGACAGGGATAAGCAATCAGCCCCAGCATTTT. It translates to CATSEPTGISNQPQHF.

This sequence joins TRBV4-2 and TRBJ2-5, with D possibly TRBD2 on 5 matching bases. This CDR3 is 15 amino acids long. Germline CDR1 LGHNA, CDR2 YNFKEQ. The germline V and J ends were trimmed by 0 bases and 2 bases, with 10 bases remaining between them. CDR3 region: CASSQDYRGQETQYF. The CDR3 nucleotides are TGTGCCAGCAGCCAAGATTACCGGGGACAAGAGACCCAGTACTTC.

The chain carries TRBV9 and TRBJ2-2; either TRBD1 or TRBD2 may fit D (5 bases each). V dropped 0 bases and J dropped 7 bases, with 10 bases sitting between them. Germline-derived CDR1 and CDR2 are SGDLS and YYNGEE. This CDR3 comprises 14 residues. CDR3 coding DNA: TGTGCCAGCAGCGTAGTCTGGGGGAGCGGGGAGCTGTTTTTT. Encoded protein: CASSVVWGSGELFF.

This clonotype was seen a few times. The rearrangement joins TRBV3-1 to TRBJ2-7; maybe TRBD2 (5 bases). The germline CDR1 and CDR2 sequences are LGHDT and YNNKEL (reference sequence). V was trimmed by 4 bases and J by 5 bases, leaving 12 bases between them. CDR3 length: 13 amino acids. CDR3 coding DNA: TGTGCCAGCAGCCCCCAAGGGAGACACGAGCAGTACTTC. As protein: CASSPQGRHEQYF.

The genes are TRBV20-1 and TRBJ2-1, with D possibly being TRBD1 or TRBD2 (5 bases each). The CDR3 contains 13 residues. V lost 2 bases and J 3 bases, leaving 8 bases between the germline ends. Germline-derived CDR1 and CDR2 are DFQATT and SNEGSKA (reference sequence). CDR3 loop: CSARRDVYNEQFF. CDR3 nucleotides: TGCAGTGCTAGACGGGACGTCTACAATGAGCAGTTCTTC.

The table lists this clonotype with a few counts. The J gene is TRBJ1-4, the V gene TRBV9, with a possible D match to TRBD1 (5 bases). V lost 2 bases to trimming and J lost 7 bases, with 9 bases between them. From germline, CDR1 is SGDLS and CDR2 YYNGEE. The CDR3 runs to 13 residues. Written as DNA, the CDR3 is TGTGCCAGCAGCGTTTACGGGGGTGAAAAACTGTTTTTT. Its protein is CASSVYGGEKLFF.

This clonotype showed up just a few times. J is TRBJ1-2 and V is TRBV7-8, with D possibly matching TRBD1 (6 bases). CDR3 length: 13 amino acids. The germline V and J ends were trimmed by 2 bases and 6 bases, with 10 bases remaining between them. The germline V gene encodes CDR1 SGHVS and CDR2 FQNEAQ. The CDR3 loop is CASSLLQGHGYTF. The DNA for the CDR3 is TGTGCCAGCAGCTTACTACAGGGACATGGCTACACCTTC.

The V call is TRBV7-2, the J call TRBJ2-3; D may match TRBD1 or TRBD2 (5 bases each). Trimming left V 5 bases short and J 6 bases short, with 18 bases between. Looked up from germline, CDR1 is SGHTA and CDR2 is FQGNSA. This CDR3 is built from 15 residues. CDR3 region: CASSQNPGTGDTQYF. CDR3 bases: TGTGCCAGCAGCCAGAATCCCGGGACCGGGGATACGCAGTATTTT.

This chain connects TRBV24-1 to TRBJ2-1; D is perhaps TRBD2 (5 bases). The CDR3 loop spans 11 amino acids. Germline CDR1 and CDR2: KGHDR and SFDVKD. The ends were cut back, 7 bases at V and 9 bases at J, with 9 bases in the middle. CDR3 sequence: CATRSEGEQFF. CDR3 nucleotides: TGTGCCACCAGGTCAGAGGGTGAGCAGTTCTTC.

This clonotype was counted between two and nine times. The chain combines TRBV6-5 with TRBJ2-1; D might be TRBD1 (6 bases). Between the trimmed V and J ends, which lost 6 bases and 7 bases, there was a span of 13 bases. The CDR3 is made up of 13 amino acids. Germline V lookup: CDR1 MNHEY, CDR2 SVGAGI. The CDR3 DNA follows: TGTGCCAGCAGCCGTCAAGACAGGAATGAGCAGTTCTTC. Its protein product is CASSRQDRNEQFF.